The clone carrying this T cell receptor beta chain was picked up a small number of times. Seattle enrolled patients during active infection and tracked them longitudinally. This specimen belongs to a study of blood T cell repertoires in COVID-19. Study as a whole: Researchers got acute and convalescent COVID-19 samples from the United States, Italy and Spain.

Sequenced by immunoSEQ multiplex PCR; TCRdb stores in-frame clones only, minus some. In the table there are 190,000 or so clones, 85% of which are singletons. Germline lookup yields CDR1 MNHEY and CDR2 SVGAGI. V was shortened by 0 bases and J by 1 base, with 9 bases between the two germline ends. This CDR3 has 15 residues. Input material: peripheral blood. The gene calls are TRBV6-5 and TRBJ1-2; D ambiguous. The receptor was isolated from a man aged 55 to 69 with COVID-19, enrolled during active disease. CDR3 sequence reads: CASSYSFNGNYGYTF. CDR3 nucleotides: TGTGCCAGCAGTTACTCGTTTAACGGTAACTATGGCTACACCTTC.